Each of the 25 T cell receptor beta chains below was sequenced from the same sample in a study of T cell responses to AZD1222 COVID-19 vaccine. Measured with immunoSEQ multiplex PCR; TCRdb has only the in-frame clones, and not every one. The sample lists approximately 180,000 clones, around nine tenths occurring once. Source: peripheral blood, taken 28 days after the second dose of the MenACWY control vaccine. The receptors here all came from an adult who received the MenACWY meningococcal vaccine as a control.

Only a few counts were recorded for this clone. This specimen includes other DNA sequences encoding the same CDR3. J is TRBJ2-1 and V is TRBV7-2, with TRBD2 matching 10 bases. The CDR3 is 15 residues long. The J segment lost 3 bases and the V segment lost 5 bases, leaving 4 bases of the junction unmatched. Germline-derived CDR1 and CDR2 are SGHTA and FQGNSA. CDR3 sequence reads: CASSLGLAIYNEQFF. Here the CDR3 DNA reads TGTGCCAGCAGCCTGGGACTAGCGATCTACAATGAGCAGTTCTTC. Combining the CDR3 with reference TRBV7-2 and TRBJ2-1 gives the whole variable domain GAGVSQSPSNKVTEKGKDVELRCDPISGHTALYWYRQSLGQGLEFLIYFQGNSAPDKSGLPSDRFSAERTGGSVSTLTIQRTQQEDSAVYLCASSLGLAIYNEQFFGPGTRLTVL.

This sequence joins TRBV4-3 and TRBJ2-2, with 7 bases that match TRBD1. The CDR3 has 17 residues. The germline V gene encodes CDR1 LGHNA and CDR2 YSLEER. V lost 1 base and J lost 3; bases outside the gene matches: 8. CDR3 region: CASSQGLAGGYTGELFF. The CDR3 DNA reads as TGCGCCAGCAGCCAAGGGTTGGCAGGGGGTTACACCGGGGAGCTGTTTTTT.

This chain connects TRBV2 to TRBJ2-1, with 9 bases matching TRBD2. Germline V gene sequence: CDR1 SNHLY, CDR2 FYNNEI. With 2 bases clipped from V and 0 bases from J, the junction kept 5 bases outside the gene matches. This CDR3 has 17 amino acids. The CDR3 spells CASSELGSGSSYNEQFF. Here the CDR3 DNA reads TGTGCCAGCAGTGAACTAGGTAGCGGGAGCTCCTACAATGAGCAGTTCTTC.

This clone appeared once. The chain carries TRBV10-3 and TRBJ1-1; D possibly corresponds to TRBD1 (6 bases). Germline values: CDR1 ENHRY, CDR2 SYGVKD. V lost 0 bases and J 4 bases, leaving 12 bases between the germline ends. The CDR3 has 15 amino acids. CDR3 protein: CAISESPGAGTEAFF. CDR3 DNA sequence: TGTGCCATCAGTGAGTCGCCAGGGGCCGGCACTGAAGCTTTCTTT.

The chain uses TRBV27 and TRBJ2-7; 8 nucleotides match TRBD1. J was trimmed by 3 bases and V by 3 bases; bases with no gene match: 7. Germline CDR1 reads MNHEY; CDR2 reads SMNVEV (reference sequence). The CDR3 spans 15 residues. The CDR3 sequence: CASSFWTGIVYEQYF. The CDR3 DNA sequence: TGTGCCAGCAGTTTTTGGACAGGGATAGTCTACGAGCAGTACTTC.

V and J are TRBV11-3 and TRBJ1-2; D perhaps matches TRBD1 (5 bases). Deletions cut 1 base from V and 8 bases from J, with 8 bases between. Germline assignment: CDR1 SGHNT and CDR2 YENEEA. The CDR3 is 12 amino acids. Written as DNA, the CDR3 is TGTGCCAGCAGCTTAGGGGGCCAGGGCTACACCTTC. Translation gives CASSLGGQGYTF.

This chain's CDR3 is CASKRRGSSYNSPLHF. The CDR3 DNA reads TGTGCCAGCAAACGGCGGGGAAGCTCCTATAATTCACCCCTCCACTTT. The rearrangement links TRBV6-6 to TRBJ1-6; D uncertain. Trimming took 7 bases from V and 0 from J, leaving 13 bases between them. The CDR3 is made up of 16 amino acids. Germline V gives CDR1 MNHNY, CDR2 SVGAGI (reference sequence).

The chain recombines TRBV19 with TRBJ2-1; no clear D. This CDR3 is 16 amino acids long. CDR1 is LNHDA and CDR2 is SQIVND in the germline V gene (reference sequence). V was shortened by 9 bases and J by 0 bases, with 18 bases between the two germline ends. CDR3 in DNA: TGTGCCAGCAAAGGGCAGGCCCTAAGCTCCTACAATGAGCAGTTCTTC. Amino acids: CASKGQALSSYNEQFF.

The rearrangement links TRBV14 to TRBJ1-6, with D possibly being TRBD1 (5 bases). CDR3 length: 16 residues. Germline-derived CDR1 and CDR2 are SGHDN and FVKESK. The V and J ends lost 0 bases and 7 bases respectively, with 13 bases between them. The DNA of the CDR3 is TGTGCCAGCAGCCAAGATTTTTTGGGGGGGAATTCACCCCTCCACTTT. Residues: CASSQDFLGGNSPLHF.

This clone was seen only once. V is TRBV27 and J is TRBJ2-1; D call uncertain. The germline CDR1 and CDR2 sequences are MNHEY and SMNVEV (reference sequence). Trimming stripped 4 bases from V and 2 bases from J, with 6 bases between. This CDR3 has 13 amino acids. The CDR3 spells CASSSNTYNEQFF. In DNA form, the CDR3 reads TGTGCCAGCAGTTCGAATACCTACAATGAGCAGTTCTTC.

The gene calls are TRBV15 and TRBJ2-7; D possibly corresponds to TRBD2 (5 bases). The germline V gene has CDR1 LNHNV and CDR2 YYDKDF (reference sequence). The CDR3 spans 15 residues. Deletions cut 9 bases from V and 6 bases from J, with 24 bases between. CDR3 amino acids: CATASKRVAVPEQYF. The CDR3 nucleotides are TGTGCCACTGCTAGTAAGAGGGTCGCGGTACCCGAGCAGTACTTC.

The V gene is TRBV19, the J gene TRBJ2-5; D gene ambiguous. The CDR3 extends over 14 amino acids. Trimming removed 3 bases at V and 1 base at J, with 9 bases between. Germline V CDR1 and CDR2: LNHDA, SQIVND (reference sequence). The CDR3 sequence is CASSMEGLQETQYF. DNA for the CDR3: TGTGCCAGTAGTATGGAAGGGCTCCAAGAGACCCAGTACTTC.

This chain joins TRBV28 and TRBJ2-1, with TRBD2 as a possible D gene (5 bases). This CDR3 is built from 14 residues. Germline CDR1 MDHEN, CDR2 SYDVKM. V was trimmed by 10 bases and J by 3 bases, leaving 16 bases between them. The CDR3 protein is CATRSGFHYNEQFF. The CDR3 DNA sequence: TGTGCCACCAGAAGCGGCTTCCACTACAATGAGCAGTTCTTC. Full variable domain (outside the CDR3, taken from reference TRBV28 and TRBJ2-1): DVKVTQSSRYLVKRTGEKVFLECVQDMDHENMFWYRQDPGLGLRLIYFSYDVKMKEKGDIPEGYSVSREKKERFSLILESASTNQTSMYLCATRSGFHYNEQFFGPGTRLTVL.

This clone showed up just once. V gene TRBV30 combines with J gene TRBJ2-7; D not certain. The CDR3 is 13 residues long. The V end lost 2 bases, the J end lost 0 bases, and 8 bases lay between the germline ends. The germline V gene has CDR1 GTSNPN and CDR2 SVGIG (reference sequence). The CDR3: CAWSRSASYEQYF. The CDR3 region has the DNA TGTGCCTGGAGTAGGTCTGCCTCCTACGAGCAGTACTTC. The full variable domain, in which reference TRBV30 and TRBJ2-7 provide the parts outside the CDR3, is SQTIHQWPATLVQPVGSPLSLECTVEGTSNPNLYWYRQAAGRGLQLLFYSVGIGQISSEVPQNLSASRPQDRQFILSSKKLLLSDSGFYLCAWSRSASYEQYFGPGTRLTVT.

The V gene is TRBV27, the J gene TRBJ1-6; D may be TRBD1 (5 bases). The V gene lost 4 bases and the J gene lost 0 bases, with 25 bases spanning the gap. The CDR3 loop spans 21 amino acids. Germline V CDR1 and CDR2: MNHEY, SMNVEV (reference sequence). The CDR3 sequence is CASSSRPGYPFPSSYNSPLHF. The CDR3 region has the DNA TGTGCCAGCAGTTCGAGGCCAGGGTACCCCTTTCCTAGCTCCTATAATTCACCCCTCCACTTT.

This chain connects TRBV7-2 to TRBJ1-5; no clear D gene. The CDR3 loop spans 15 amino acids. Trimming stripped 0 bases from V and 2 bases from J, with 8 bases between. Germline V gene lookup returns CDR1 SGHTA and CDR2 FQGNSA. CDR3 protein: CASSLARGGNQPQHF. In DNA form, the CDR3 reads TGTGCCAGCAGCTTAGCACGGGGAGGCAATCAGCCCCAGCATTTT.

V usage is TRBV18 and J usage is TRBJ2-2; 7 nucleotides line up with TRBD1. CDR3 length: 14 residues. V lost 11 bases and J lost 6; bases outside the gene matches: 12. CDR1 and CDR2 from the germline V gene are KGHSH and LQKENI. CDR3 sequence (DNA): TGTGCCCCCTCTAGGGACAGAGCGCCCGGGGAGCTGTTTTTT. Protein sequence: CAPSRDRAPGELFF.

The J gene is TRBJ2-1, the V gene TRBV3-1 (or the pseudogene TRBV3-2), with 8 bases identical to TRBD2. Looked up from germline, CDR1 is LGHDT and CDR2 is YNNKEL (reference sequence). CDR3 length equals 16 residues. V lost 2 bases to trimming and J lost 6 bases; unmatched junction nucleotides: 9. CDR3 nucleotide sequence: TGTGCCAGCAGCCAACACCCGGGACTAGAATCCAATGAGCAGTTCTTC. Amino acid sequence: CASSQHPGLESNEQFF.

The CDR3 DNA sequence: TGCGCCAGCAGCCCGATCCAGGCCATGAACACTGAAGCTTTCTTT. Its protein is CASSPIQAMNTEAFF. The chain couples TRBV4-1 to TRBJ1-1; D is ambiguous. Per germline, CDR1 MGHRA and CDR2 YSYEKL. V gave up 4 bases and J gave up 0 bases, with 12 bases separating them. The CDR3 extends over 15 amino acids.

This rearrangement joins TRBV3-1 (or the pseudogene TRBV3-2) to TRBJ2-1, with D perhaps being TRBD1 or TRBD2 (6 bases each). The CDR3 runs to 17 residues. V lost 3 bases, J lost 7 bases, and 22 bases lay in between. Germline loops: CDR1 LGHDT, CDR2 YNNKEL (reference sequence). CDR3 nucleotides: TGTGCCAGCAGCCATCTCCCCGTCGGGGGCTTGGGGAATGAGCAGTTCTTC. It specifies CASSHLPVGGLGNEQFF.

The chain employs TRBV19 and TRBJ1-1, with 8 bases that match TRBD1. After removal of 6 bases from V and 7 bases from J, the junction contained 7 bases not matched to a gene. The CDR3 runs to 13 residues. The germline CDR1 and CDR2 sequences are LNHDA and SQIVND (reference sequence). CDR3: CASSDRGRGEAFF. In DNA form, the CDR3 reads TGTGCCAGTAGCGACAGGGGTAGGGGTGAAGCTTTCTTT.

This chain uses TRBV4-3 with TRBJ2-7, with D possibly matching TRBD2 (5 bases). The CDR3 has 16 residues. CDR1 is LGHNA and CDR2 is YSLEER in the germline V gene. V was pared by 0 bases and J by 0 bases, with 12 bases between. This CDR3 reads CASSQDLWAGSYEQYF. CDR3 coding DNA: TGCGCCAGCAGCCAAGATCTTTGGGCGGGCTCCTACGAGCAGTACTTC.

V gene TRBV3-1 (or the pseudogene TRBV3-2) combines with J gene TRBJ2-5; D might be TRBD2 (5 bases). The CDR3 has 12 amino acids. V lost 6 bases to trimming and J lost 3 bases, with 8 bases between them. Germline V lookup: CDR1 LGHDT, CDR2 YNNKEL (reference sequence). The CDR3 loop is CASSKREETQYF. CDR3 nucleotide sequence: TGTGCCAGCAGTAAGAGGGAAGAGACCCAGTACTTC.

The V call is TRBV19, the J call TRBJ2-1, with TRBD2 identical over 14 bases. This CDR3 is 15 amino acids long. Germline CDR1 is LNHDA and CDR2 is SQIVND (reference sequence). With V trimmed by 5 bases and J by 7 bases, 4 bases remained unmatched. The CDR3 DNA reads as TGTGCCAGTAGTCCCCGGACTAGCGGGAGGAATGAGCAGTTCTTC. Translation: CASSPRTSGRNEQFF.

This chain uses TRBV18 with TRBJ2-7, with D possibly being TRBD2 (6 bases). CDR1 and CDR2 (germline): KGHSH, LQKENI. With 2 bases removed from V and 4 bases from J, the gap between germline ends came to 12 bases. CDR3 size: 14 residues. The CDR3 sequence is CASSPSSVGYEQYF. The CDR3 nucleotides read TGTGCCAGCTCACCATCTAGCGTTGGGTACGAGCAGTACTTC.